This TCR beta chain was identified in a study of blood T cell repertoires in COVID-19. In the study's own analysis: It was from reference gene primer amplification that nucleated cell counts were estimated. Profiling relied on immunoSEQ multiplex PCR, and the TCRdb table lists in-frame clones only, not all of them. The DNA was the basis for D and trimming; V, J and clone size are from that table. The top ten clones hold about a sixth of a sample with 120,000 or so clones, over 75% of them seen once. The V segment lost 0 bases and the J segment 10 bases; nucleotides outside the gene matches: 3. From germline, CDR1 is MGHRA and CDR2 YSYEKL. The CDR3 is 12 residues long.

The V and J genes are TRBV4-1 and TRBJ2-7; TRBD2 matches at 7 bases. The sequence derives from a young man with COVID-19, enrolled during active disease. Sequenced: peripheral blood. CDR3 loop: CASSQDGRPQYF. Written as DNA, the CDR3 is TGCGCCAGCAGCCAAGACGGGAGGCCTCAGTACTTC.